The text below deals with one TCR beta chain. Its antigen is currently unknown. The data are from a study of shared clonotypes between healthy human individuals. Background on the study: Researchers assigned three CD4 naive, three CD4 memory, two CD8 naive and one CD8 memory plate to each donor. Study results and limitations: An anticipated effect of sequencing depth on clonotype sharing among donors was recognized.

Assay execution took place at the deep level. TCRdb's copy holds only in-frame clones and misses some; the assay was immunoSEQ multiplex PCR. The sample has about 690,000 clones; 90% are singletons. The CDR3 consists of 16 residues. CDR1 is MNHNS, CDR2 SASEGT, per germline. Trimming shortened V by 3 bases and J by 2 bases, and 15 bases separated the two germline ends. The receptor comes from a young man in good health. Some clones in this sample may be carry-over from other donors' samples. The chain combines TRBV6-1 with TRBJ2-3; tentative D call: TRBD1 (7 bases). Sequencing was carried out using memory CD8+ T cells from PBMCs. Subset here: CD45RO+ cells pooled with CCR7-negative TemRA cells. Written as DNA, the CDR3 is TGTGCCAGCAGTGAGCCTGTCAGGGGGGTCACAGATACGCAGTATTTT. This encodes CASSEPVRGVTDTQYF.